Listed below are T cell receptor beta chains from one sample, sequenced in a study of regulatory T cells in long-lasting Graves disease. Using its own MiXCR run on the multiplex PCR reads, TCRdb lists one record per CDR3 protein. Found here are about 500,000 distinct CDR3 sequences, about 11% of them singletons; the top ten hold almost 9%. The sample was also linked to a second study, of T cells in Graves' hyperthyroidism and ophthalmopathy.

Here the sequenced sample was peripheral blood mononuclear cells (PBMCs), taken at new diagnosis, from a patient treated with antithyroid drugs. These receptor sequences come from a woman in her twenties or thirties with Graves disease. Both conserved end residues are part of each CDR3. D genes are given only for firm matches. Expanded clones are given a class, and other clones once, few, many or no size at all.

CASSLRVGVYGQYF | TGTGCCAGCAGCCTTCGAGTGGGTGTCTACGGGCAGTACTTC | TRBJ2-7 | many | NA | TRBV11-3
CASSVVPGGAINEQFF | TGTGCCAGCAGCGTAGTCCCGGGGGGCGCAATCAATGAGCAGTTCTTC | TRBJ2-1 | many | NA | TRBV9
CAISEGRQTYNEQFF | TGTGCCATCAGTGAAGGGCGCCAAACTTACAATGAGCAGTTCTTC | TRBJ2-1 | many | NA | TRBV10-3
CASRLLAGAVYNEQFF | TGTGCCAGTCGCCTCTTAGCGGGAGCTGTCTACAATGAGCAGTTCTTC | TRBJ2-1 | many | TRBD2 | TRBV12-3/TRBV12-4
CASSFLGNTIYF | TGTGCCAGCAGTTTCCTCGGAAACACCATATATTTT | TRBJ1-3 | many | NA | TRBV28
CASRAGTGEAFF | TGTGCCAGCAGAGCCGGGACAGGTGAAGCTTTCTTT | TRBJ1-1 | few | TRBD1 | TRBV6-1
CASSSPPGTQHF | TGTGCCAGCAGTTCGCCCCCCGGGACCCAGCATTTT | TRBJ1-5 | many | NA | TRBV6-5
CASSFGGVPYNEQFF | TGTGCCAGCAGCTTTGGGGGAGTTCCCTACAATGAGCAGTTCTTC | TRBJ2-1 | NA | NA | TRBV11-1
CAWSVSINQPQHF | TGTGCCTGGAGTGTCTCCATTAATCAGCCCCAGCATTTT | TRBJ1-5 | many | NA | TRBV30
CASSQYLLYEQYF | TGCGCCAGCAGCCAATACCTACTCTACGAGCAGTACTTC | TRBJ2-7 | many | NA | TRBV4-3
CASSLRLAGAVKEQYF | TGTGCCAGCAGCCTCCGACTAGCGGGAGCAGTAAAGGAGCAGTACTTC | TRBJ2-7 | many | TRBD2 | TRBV7-2
CASSSAWGSSTDTQYF | TGTGCCAGCAGTTCCGCTTGGGGTTCTAGCACAGATACGCAGTATTTT | TRBJ2-3 | NA | NA | TRBV28
CASSLELSRNTEAFF | TGTGCCAGCAGCTTAGAACTCAGCCGGAACACTGAAGCTTTCTTT | TRBJ1-1 | once | NA | TRBV13
CAWTGQHNSPLHF | TGTGCCTGGACGGGACAACATAATTCACCCCTCCACTTT | TRBJ1-6 | NA | NA | TRBV30
CASSRWAGKRGETQYF | TGCGCCAGCAGCAGATGGGCAGGGAAGAGGGGAGAGACCCAGTACTTC | TRBJ2-5 | many | NA | TRBV5-1
CATSVGGRMRNGELFF | TGTGCCACCAGTGTGGGGGGGCGCATGAGAAACGGGGAGCTGTTTTTT | TRBJ2-2 | NA | NA | TRBV24-1
CASSQTGDYEQYF | TGTGCCAGCAGTCAGACAGGGGACTACGAGCAGTACTTC | TRBJ2-7 | many | TRBD1 | TRBV12-3/TRBV12-4
CAIRAPVLGYTF | TGTGCCATCAGAGCCCCGGTTCTTGGCTACACCTTC | TRBJ1-2 | NA | NA | TRBV10-3
CAWTRSPYNEQFF | TGTGCCTGGACGAGGAGCCCCTACAATGAGCAGTTCTTC | TRBJ2-1 | NA | NA | TRBV30
CSARSGPPADTQYF | TGCAGTGCTAGGTCCGGTCCCCCCGCAGATACGCAGTATTTT | TRBJ2-3 | NA | NA | TRBV20-1
CASSQVLGGREYEQYF | TGCGCCAGCAGCCAAGTTCTAGGGGGCAGGGAGTACGAGCAGTACTTC | TRBJ2-7 | few | TRBD1 | TRBV4-3
CSASRYRTDTQYF | TGCAGTGCTAGCCGTTACCGTACAGATACGCAGTATTTT | TRBJ2-3 | many | NA | TRBV20-1